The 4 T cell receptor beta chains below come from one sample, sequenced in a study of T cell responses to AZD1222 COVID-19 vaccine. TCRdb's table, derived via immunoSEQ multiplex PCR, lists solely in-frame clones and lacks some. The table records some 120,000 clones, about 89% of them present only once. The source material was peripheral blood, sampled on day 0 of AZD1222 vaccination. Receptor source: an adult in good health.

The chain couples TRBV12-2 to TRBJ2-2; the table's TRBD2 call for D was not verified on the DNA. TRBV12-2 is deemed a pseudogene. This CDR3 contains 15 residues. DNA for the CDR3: TGTGCAAGTCGCTCCGGCGGGGTAAAAACCGGGGAGCTGTTTTTT. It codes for CASRSGGVKTGELFF.

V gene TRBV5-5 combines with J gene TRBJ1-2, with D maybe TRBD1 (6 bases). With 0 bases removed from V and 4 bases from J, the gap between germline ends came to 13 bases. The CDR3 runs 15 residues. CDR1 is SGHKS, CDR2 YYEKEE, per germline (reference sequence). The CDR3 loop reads CASSLEVVGGYGYTF. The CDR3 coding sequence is TGTGCCAGCAGCTTGGAGGTGGTAGGGGGCTATGGCTACACCTTC.

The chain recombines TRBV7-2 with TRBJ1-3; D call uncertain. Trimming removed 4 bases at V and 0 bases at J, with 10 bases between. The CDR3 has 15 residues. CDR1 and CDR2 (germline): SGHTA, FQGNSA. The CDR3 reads CASSSAQASGNTIYF. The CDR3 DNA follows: TGTGCCAGCAGCTCCGCCCAAGCCTCTGGAAACACCATATATTTT. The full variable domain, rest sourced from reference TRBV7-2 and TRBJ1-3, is GAGVSQSPSNKVTEKGKDVELRCDPISGHTALYWYRQSLGQGLEFLIYFQGNSAPDKSGLPSDRFSAERTGGSVSTLTIQRTQQEDSAVYLCASSSAQASGNTIYFGEGSWLTVV.

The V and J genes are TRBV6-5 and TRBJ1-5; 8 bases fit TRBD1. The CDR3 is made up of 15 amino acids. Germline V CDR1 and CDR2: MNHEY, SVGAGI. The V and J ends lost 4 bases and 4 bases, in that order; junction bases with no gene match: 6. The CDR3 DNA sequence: TGTGCCAGCAGTTCAGACAGGGGTCCGAATCAGCCCCAGCATTTT. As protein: CASSSDRGPNQPQHF.